The 13 T cell receptor beta chains presented below share a single source sample, sequenced in a study of post-analysis software for immune sequencing data. Study-wide results and limits: Compared with controls, patients had more of 4 or 5 TRBV segments, including TRBV5-6, TRBV5-1 and TRBV20-1.

Their specific antigens are unknown. Unique molecular identifiers had been added to the TCR beta cDNA libraries. TCRdb redid the calling of the PCR reads with MiXCR, one entry per CDR3 protein. The repertoire holds around 700,000 distinct CDR3 sequences, with approximately 59% as singletons. The sequenced sample was blood. The receptor set was obtained from a girl between 2 and 10 years old with multiple sclerosis.

In its sample, this clonotype was seen once. The J gene is TRBJ2-3, the V gene TRBV5-1; D is possibly TRBD1 or TRBD2 (5 bases each). V was shortened by 2 bases and J by 0 bases, with 10 bases between the two germline ends. In germline, CDR1 is SGHRS, CDR2 YFSETQ. This CDR3 spans 15 amino acids. The CDR3 nucleotides are TGCGCCAGCAGCTTCGGGGCCCCTAGCACAGATACGCAGTATTTT. Amino acids: CASSFGAPSTDTQYF.

The chain couples TRBV7-8 to TRBJ2-1, with D unclear. Deletions cut 2 bases from V and 0 bases from J, with 11 bases between. The CDR3 runs 16 residues. The V gene's germline CDR1 is SGHVS and CDR2 FQNEAQ. CDR3 in DNA: TGTGCCAGCAGCTTATTAAGGGTCAGCTCCTACAATGAGCAGTTCTTC. As protein: CASSLLRVSSYNEQFF.

This clonotype turned up a few times. The chain combines TRBV5-6 with TRBJ2-1; D ambiguous. Looked up from germline, CDR1 is SGHDT and CDR2 is YYEEEE. The V end was cut by 1 base, the J end by 1 base, with 9 bases between. The CDR3 extends over 15 amino acids. DNA of the CDR3: TGTGCCAGCAGCTTGATCGTATTGTCCTACAATGAGCAGTTCTTC. Translated, it gives CASSLIVLSYNEQFF.

This clonotype was detected ten times or more. The rearrangement links TRBV4-3 to TRBJ2-1; either TRBD1 or TRBD2 may fit D (5 bases each). The V and J ends lost 2 bases and 1 base respectively, with 15 bases between them. The CDR3 extends over 17 amino acids. Germline loops: CDR1 LGHNA, CDR2 YSLEER. The CDR3 bases are TGCGCCAGCAGCCAAATTGGGTTGAGGGGTTCCTACAATGAGCAGTTCTTC. Translated, it gives CASSQIGLRGSYNEQFF.

The chain employs TRBV7-9 and TRBJ2-3; TRBD1 or TRBD2 may be the D gene (6 bases each). Trimming took 9 bases from V and 2 from J, leaving 15 bases between them. Germline V gives CDR1 SEHNR, CDR2 FQNEAQ (reference sequence). This CDR3 is built from 14 residues. CDR3 in DNA: TGTGCCAGTGGTGGAGGGGGGACCACAGATACGCAGTATTTT. Translated: CASGGGGTTDTQYF.

This clonotype occurred a few times. This chain links TRBV12-3 or TRBV12-4 with TRBJ2-7; 7 positions agree with TRBD1. Trimming removed 7 bases from V and 3 bases from J; junction bases left unmatched: 9. The length of the CDR3 is 14 residues. The CDR3 coding sequence is TGTGCCAGCACCTCGGGACAGCGTTACTACGAGCAGTACTTC. Translating gives CASTSGQRYYEQYF.

This chain joins TRBV10-3 and TRBJ1-5; TRBD1 is a possible D gene (5 bases). CDR1 is ENHRY, CDR2 SYGVKD, per germline. V was pared by 0 bases and J by 7 bases, with 13 bases between. The CDR3 spans 15 residues. As DNA, the CDR3 is TGTGCCATCAGTGAGTCGAGGGGCGCGGACCAGCCCCAGCATTTT. This gives the protein CAISESRGADQPQHF.

The chain links TRBV19 to TRBJ2-5, with 10 bases that match TRBD2. Germline V lookup: CDR1 LNHDA, CDR2 SQIVND (reference sequence). Trimming cost V 3 bases and J 0 bases; bases outside gene matches: 1. This CDR3 region has 15 residues. CDR3 nucleotides: TGTGCCAGTAGTATTGGGACTAGCGACCAAGAGACCCAGTACTTC. It is translated as CASSIGTSDQETQYF. Combining the CDR3 with reference TRBV19 and TRBJ2-5 gives the whole variable domain DGGITQSPKYLFRKEGQNVTLSCEQNLNHDAMYWYRQDPGQGLRLIYYSQIVNDFQKGDIAEGYSVSREKKESFPLTVTSAQKNPTAFYLCASSIGTSDQETQYFGPGTRLLVL.

This sequence joins TRBV5-1 and TRBJ2-3; tentatively, D is TRBD2 (5 bases). The CDR3 sequence is 15 residues long. Germline V lookup: CDR1 SGHRS, CDR2 YFSETQ. Deletions cut 5 bases from V and 0 bases from J, with 13 bases between. The DNA of the CDR3 is TGCGCCAGCAGGATGCGGACGGGGAGCACAGATACGCAGTATTTT. Encoded protein: CASRMRTGSTDTQYF.

There are a few counts of this clonotype. The chain carries TRBV5-1 and TRBJ2-7; TRBD1 matches at 8 bases. The CDR3 consists of 14 residues. Germline CDR1 SGHRS, CDR2 YFSETQ. Trimming removed 4 bases from V and 3 bases from J; junction bases left unmatched: 6. The CDR3 DNA follows: TGCGCCAGCAGCGTGGGACAGGCTGACTACGAGCAGTACTTC. It yields the protein CASSVGQADYEQYF.

The rearrangement uses TRBV29-1 and TRBJ2-1, with D perhaps matching TRBD2 (6 bases). The CDR3 runs to 14 residues. Germline CDR1 and CDR2: SQVTM and ANQGSEA. V was clipped by 2 bases and J by 3 bases, with 11 bases between them. The CDR3 DNA is TGCAGCGTTGAACCTAGCGAAAACTACAATGAGCAGTTCTTC. Translated, it gives CSVEPSENYNEQFF.

V usage is TRBV29-1 and J usage is TRBJ2-5; possibly TRBD1 or TRBD2 for D (7 bases each). V was cut by 4 bases and J by 2 bases, with 14 bases left in between. Germline V gives CDR1 SQVTM, CDR2 ANQGSEA. The CDR3 spans 14 residues. CDR3: CSVGGGGQQETQYF. CDR3 DNA: TGCAGCGTTGGAGGGGGGGGACAGCAAGAGACCCAGTACTTC.

This clonotype was picked up a small number of times. The chain couples TRBV6-5 to TRBJ1-5; maybe TRBD1 (6 bases). The CDR3 has 14 residues. Germline-derived CDR1 and CDR2 are MNHEY and SVGAGI. V shed 5 bases and J shed 7 bases, with 15 bases lying between them. The CDR3 loop is CASSPTGGRQPQHF. Written as DNA, the CDR3 is TGTGCCAGCAGTCCCACTGGGGGCAGACAGCCCCAGCATTTT.